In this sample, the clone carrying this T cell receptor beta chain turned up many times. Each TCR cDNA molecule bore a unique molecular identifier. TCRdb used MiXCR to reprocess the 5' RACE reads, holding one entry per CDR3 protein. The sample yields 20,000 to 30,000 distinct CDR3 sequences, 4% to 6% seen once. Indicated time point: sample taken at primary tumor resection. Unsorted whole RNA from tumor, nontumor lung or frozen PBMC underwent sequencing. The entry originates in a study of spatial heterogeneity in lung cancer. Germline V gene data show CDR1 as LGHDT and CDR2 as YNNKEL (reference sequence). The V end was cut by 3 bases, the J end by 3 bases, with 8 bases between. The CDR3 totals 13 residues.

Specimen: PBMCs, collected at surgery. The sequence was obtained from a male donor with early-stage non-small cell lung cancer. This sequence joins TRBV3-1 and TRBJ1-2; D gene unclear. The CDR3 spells CASSQNRDYGYTF. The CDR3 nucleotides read TGTGCCAGCAGCCAGAACAGAGACTATGGCTACACCTTC.